This T cell receptor beta chain derives from a study of T-cell reconstitution after alpha-beta-depleted transplantation in children. Unique molecular identifiers were incorporated into the prepared TCRbeta library. Each CDR3 protein is one row after TCRdb ran MiXCR on the PCR reads. The sample lists around 300,000 distinct CDR3 sequences, around 25% seen once, with 11% in the top ten. The TCR originated in a male patient under 18 who had a stem cell transplant for acute lymphoblastic leukemia, so the T cells may come from the graft donor. Sequenced material: PBMCs, mostly from graft donor cells, taken 180 days after TCRalphabeta/CD19-depleted stem cell transplant.

CDR3 sequence: CASRAGVGSEAFF. DNA for the CDR3: TGTGCCAGCAGGGCAGGGGTAGGATCTGAAGCTTTCTTT. V and J are TRBV2 and TRBJ1-1; maybe TRBD1 (6 bases). CDR1 is SNHLY and CDR2 is FYNNEI in the germline V gene. The length of the CDR3 is 13 residues. V was trimmed by 6 bases and J by 6 bases, leaving 14 bases between them.